These 23 T cell receptor beta chains originate from one sample sequenced in a study of Graves' ophthalmopathy and Graves' hyperthyroidism. RNA transcripts yielded amplified TCR beta CDR3 regions. Following a first-round RT-PCR that used HTBI primers, a second-round multiplex PCR was carried out. TCRdb fed the multiplex PCR reads into MiXCR, producing one record per CDR3 protein. The profile shows 150,000 to 200,000 distinct CDR3 sequences, 30% to 45% of them singletons. The sequenced sample consisted of peripheral blood. The source is a woman in her thirties or forties with Graves' ophthalmopathy.

The V and J genes are TRBV12-3 or TRBV12-4 and TRBJ2-7, with a weak D call TRBD1 (6 bases). This CDR3 comprises 13 residues. Trimming left V 5 bases short and J 6 bases short, with 14 bases between. This CDR3 is CASSRTDRSEQYF. DNA for the CDR3: TGTGCCAGCAGTCGGACGGACAGAAGCGAGCAGTACTTC.

In its sample, this clonotype was seen many times. The V gene is TRBV20-1, the J gene TRBJ1-1; no reliable D call. The CDR3 runs to 11 residues. V was trimmed by 1 base and J by 2 bases, leaving 2 bases between them. Germline CDR1 is DFQATT and CDR2 is SNEGSKA (reference sequence). The CDR3, as DNA: TGCAGTGCTAGAGGAAACACTGAAGCTTTCTTT. It encodes CSARGNTEAFF.

Worth noting for this clonotype: A read error is likely, as this CDR3 ends without the conserved phenylalanine or tryptophan. The CDR3 region is CASSQDLGRGSGELFS. In nucleotides, the CDR3 is TGTGCCAGCAGCCAAGATTTGGGGCGGGGGAGCGGGGAGCTGTTTTCT. The J gene is TRBJ2-2, the V gene TRBV3-1; 7 nucleotides line up with TRBD2. CDR1 is LGHDT and CDR2 is YNNKEL in the germline V gene (reference sequence). J was trimmed by 7 bases and V by 0 bases; bases with no gene match: 8. This CDR3 has 16 residues.

In its sample, this clonotype was seen many times. The V call is TRBV20-1, the J call TRBJ2-7, with D hard to call. The CDR3 spans 11 residues. Germline V gene lookup returns CDR1 DFQATT and CDR2 SNEGSKA (reference sequence). Trimming shortened V by 3 bases and J by 4 bases, and 7 bases separated the two germline ends. The CDR3 reads CSARSGYEQYF. The CDR3 bases are TGCAGTGCTAGGTCGGGTTACGAGCAGTACTTC.

The rearrangement joins TRBV6-2 or TRBV6-3 to TRBJ1-1, with D maybe TRBD1 (6 bases). This CDR3 spans 16 amino acids. The germline V gene encodes CDR1 MNHEY and CDR2 SVGEGT. The germline V and J ends were trimmed by 4 bases and 4 bases, with 19 bases remaining between them. For the CDR3, the DNA is TGTGCCAGCAGTTCCTCTCAAAGGGGGGGCCTCACTGAAGCTTTCTTT. It codes for CASSSSQRGGLTEAFF.

This clonotype was detected only once. J is TRBJ1-1 and V is TRBV28; 12 bases align to TRBD1. The CDR3 extends over 18 amino acids. Germline CDR1 reads MDHEN; CDR2 reads SYDVKM. Germline trimming cut 7 bases from V and 1 base from J; bases unmatched to any gene: 13. The CDR3 protein is CASNSRPGQGARNTEAFF. CDR3 DNA: TGTGCCAGCAACTCCAGACCGGGACAGGGGGCGAGGAACACTGAAGCTTTCTTT.

The J gene is TRBJ2-7, the V gene TRBV6-5; D is perhaps TRBD2 (5 bases). CDR1 is MNHEY, CDR2 SVGAGI, per germline. The CDR3 consists of 15 residues. Trimming pared 0 bases from V and 0 bases from J, leaving 9 bases between. The CDR3 here is CASSYSPRASYEQYF. As DNA, the CDR3 is TGTGCCAGCAGTTACTCCCCGCGGGCCTCCTACGAGCAGTACTTC.

The chain is built from TRBV13 and TRBJ2-6, with TRBD1 matching 7 bases. This CDR3 is built from 19 residues. In germline, CDR1 is PRHDT, CDR2 FYEKMQ (reference sequence). V was clipped by 7 bases and J by 2 bases; unmatched bases: 17. CDR3 loop: CASTFRVRDRNPGANVLTF. The CDR3 DNA follows: TGTGCCAGCACCTTCCGAGTGAGGGACAGAAATCCTGGGGCCAACGTCCTGACTTTC.

This clonotype was observed many times. This chain connects TRBV12-3 or TRBV12-4 to TRBJ1-5; 7 positions agree with TRBD1. With V trimmed by 4 bases and J by 6 bases, 6 bases remained unmatched. The CDR3 totals 14 residues. As DNA, the CDR3 is TGTGCCAGCAGTTGGGGAGACAGGGTTCAGCCCCAGCATTTT. It specifies CASSWGDRVQPQHF.

This clonotype was counted ten times or more. This sequence joins TRBV12-3 or TRBV12-4 and TRBJ2-5; D is undetermined. V dropped 3 bases and J dropped 2 bases, with 7 bases sitting between them. CDR3 length: 13 amino acids. CDR3 nucleotides: TGTGCCAGCAGTTTGGAGACGCAAGAGACCCAGTACTTC. It translates to CASSLETQETQYF.

This clonotype was detected once. V and J are TRBV29-1 and TRBJ1-1, with a weak D call TRBD1 (6 bases). This CDR3 spans 18 amino acids. CDR1 is SQVTM and CDR2 is ANQGSEA in the germline V gene. Deletions cut 6 bases from V and 3 bases from J, with 29 bases between. The CDR3 coding sequence is TGCAGCGTCGACCCGTCTGGTATTCGGAACAGGGCTGACACTGAAGCTTTCTTT. Its protein product is CSVDPSGIRNRADTEAFF.

This rearrangement joins TRBV6-5 to TRBJ1-1; D possibly corresponds to TRBD1 (5 bases). The V end lost 7 bases, the J end lost 1 base, and 19 bases lay between the germline ends. The germline gives CDR1 MNHEY, CDR2 SVGAGI. This CDR3 has 16 residues. The CDR3, as DNA: TGTGCCAGCAAGTTTACGGGGCGAGGAGGGAACACTGAAGCTTTCTTT. Translating it yields CASKFTGRGGNTEAFF.

The CDR3 region has the DNA TGTGCCAGCATCTCCCTGGGCAAGGGGGATCAGCCCCAGCATTTT. It translates to CASISLGKGDQPQHF. The chain combines TRBV28 with TRBJ1-5, with D possibly being TRBD1 (6 bases). With 7 bases removed from V and 5 bases from J, the gap between germline ends came to 18 bases. This CDR3 is built from 15 residues. Per germline, CDR1 MDHEN and CDR2 SYDVKM.

The chain joins TRBV13 to TRBJ1-1; 7 bases agree with TRBD1. CDR3 length equals 16 residues. The V gene's germline CDR1 is PRHDT and CDR2 FYEKMQ (reference sequence). V lost 0 bases, J lost 3 bases, and 7 bases stayed unmatched. CDR3 residues: CASSLGRTGGDTEAFF. In DNA, the CDR3 is TGTGCCAGCAGCTTAGGCCGGACAGGAGGGGACACTGAAGCTTTCTTT.

V is TRBV20-1 and J is TRBJ2-7, with D tentatively TRBD1 (6 bases). Trimming took off 6 bases at V and 1 base at J, with 19 bases between the two ends. The CDR3 is 15 amino acids. From germline, CDR1 is DFQATT and CDR2 SNEGSKA (reference sequence). CDR3 DNA sequence: TGCAGTGCGGGTACAGGGAGCAGTTGGTCCTACGAGCAGTACTTC. Its translation: CSAGTGSSWSYEQYF.

There are many counts of this clonotype. The rearrangement joins TRBV12-3 or TRBV12-4 to TRBJ1-2; D call uncertain. The ends were cut back, 0 bases at V and 2 bases at J, with 4 bases in the middle. The CDR3 contains 13 residues. The CDR3 sequence: CASSLAQNYGYTF. For the CDR3, the DNA is TGTGCCAGCAGTTTAGCGCAGAACTATGGCTACACCTTC.

At least ten counts were recorded for this clonotype. The chain couples TRBV19 to TRBJ1-5; D unresolved. Trimming left V 6 bases short and J 6 bases short, with 12 bases between. CDR3 length: 13 residues. Germline V lookup: CDR1 LNHDA, CDR2 SQIVND (reference sequence). For the CDR3, the DNA is TGTGCCAGTAGCCATACCCCAATTCAGCCCCAGCATTTT. Translated, it gives CASSHTPIQPQHF.

The genes are TRBV14 and TRBJ1-2; D is ambiguous. The CDR3 spans 16 residues. From germline, CDR1 is SGHDN and CDR2 FVKESK. Trimming stripped 0 bases from V and 0 bases from J, with 11 bases between. The CDR3 bases are TGTGCCAGCAGCCAAGATAGCGGGAAAGCTAACTATGGCTACACCTTC. As protein: CASSQDSGKANYGYTF.

This clonotype has a count of ten or more. V is TRBV11-2 and J is TRBJ2-3; D may be TRBD1 or TRBD2 (6 bases each). Germline lookup yields CDR1 SGHAT and CDR2 FQNNGV. V lost 1 base, J lost 6 bases, and 14 bases lay in between. This CDR3 has 15 amino acids. DNA for the CDR3: TGTGCCAGCAGCTTAGTCTCCGGGGGCGGCGATACGCAGTATTTT. Its translation is CASSLVSGGGDTQYF.

There are many counts of this clonotype. The chain uses TRBV12-3 or TRBV12-4 and TRBJ1-2; D unresolved. The V end was cut by 3 bases, the J end by 5 bases, with 10 bases between. The CDR3 extends over 13 amino acids. This chain's CDR3 is CASSFKANYGYTF. CDR3 DNA: TGTGCCAGCAGTTTTAAGGCAAATTATGGCTACACCTTC.

This clonotype was observed at least ten times. The chain joins TRBV20-1 to TRBJ1-1; unclear D gene. The CDR3 contains 15 residues. CDR1 DFQATT and CDR2 SNEGSKA come from the germline V gene (reference sequence). With 1 base removed from V and 1 base from J, the gap between germline ends came to 13 bases. The CDR3 region has the DNA TGCAGTGCTAGAGTTATAGGGCAGCAGAACACTGAAGCTTTCTTT. This sequence encodes CSARVIGQQNTEAFF.

This clonotype was counted ten times or more. The genes are TRBV10-3 and TRBJ2-7; no firm D call. From germline, CDR1 is ENHRY and CDR2 SYGVKD. CDR3 length: 14 residues. Trimming took off 4 bases at V and 0 bases at J, with 10 bases between the two ends. The CDR3 spells CAISGHSSSYEQYF. The CDR3 DNA reads TGTGCCATCAGTGGCCACTCGAGCTCCTACGAGCAGTACTTC.

V is TRBV11-1 and J is TRBJ1-5; D perhaps matches TRBD1 (6 bases). V lost 2 bases, J lost 5 bases, and 13 bases lay in between. Germline V lookup: CDR1 SGHAT, CDR2 FQDESV (reference sequence). The CDR3 loop spans 15 amino acids. CDR3 DNA sequence: TGTGCCAGCAGCTTAACAGGGAGGGCGGATCAGCCCCAGCATTTT. Protein: CASSLTGRADQPQHF.